A single sample gave rise to the 2 T cell receptor beta chains below, sequenced in a study of blood T cell repertoires in COVID-19. The method was immunoSEQ multiplex PCR; TCRdb's version includes in-frame clones alone and lacks a portion of them. The repertoire holds some 160,000 clones, roughly 90% seen once, with about 3% in the top ten. The source material was peripheral blood. The receptor source for this set is a man aged 55 to 70 with acute or convalescent COVID-19.

The V gene is TRBV5-4, the J gene TRBJ2-3; 14 bases are shared with TRBD2. V gave up 4 bases and J gave up 6 bases; unmatched junction bases: 4. CDR3 length: 15 residues. In germline, CDR1 is SGHNT, CDR2 YYREEE (reference sequence). The CDR3 region has the DNA TGTGCCAGCAGCGAGACTAGCGGGGGGGCCGATACGCAGTATTTT. Its translation is CASSETSGGADTQYF.

This chain joins TRBV2 and TRBJ2-2; TRBD2 aligns across 10 bases. With V trimmed by 4 bases and J by 5 bases, 7 bases remained unmatched. The CDR3 length is 16 residues. Germline-derived CDR1 and CDR2 are SNHLY and FYNNEI. CDR3 coding DNA: TGTGCCAGCAGTGTTTTAGCGGGGGGCGGGACCGGGGAGCTGTTTTTT. Translating it yields CASSVLAGGGTGELFF.